This is a list of T cell receptor beta chains from one sample in a study of T cells in Graves' hyperthyroidism and ophthalmopathy. TCRdb re-derived calls from the multiplex PCR reads in MiXCR, one entry per CDR3 protein. Of about 420,000 distinct CDR3 sequences listed, approximately 14% are singletons. Sequencing used blood. These receptors came from a woman aged 18-29 years with Graves' hyperthyroidism. Both conserved end residues are trimmed from each CDR3.

j_gene: TRBJ2-5
v_gene: TRBV7-2
CDR3aa: ASSLPGQGGETQY

j_gene: TRBJ2-3
v_gene: TRBV27
CDR3aa: ASSARLAGPSTDTQY

j_gene: TRBJ2-7
v_gene: TRBV14
CDR3aa: ASSQLRVSEQY

j_gene: TRBJ2-1
v_gene: TRBV29-1
CDR3aa: SVEDPRSRVLNEQF

j_gene: TRBJ2-7
v_gene: TRBV14
CDR3aa: ASSEGSIVEQY

j_gene: TRBJ2-2
v_gene: TRBV4-1
CDR3aa: TSSQGSGGNTGELF

j_gene: TRBJ2-7
v_gene: TRBV9
CDR3aa: ASSVVAGGTEQY

j_gene: TRBJ1-1
v_gene: TRBV20-1
CDR3aa: SALWDNTEAF

j_gene: TRBJ2-3
v_gene: TRBV20-1
CDR3aa: SALRDRWDPSGRASDTQY

j_gene: TRBJ2-7
v_gene: TRBV5-1
CDR3aa: ASSLSSGRFYEQY

j_gene: TRBJ1-6
v_gene: TRBV7-2
CDR3aa: ASSRGGTANSPLH

j_gene: TRBJ1-2
v_gene: TRBV27
CDR3aa: ASSLMRAGAGYT

j_gene: TRBJ2-7
v_gene: TRBV11-3
CDR3aa: ARSLGFGEQY

j_gene: TRBJ2-5
v_gene: TRBV7-9
CDR3aa: ASSHYPGPTRGDETQY

j_gene: .
v_gene: TRBV9
CDR3aa: ASKIPGLAGSSSYNEQY

j_gene: TRBJ1-1
v_gene: TRBV12-3/TRBV12-4
CDR3aa: AVQPGDAAMNTEAF

j_gene: TRBJ2-6
v_gene: TRBV30
CDR3aa: AWSRDRGQGGANVLT

j_gene: TRBJ2-7
v_gene: TRBV29-1
CDR3aa: SVAGSSYEQY

j_gene: TRBJ1-1
v_gene: TRBV12-3/TRBV12-4
CDR3aa: ASSWGQTNTEAF

j_gene: TRBJ2-1
v_gene: TRBV4-2
CDR3aa: ASSHTGGGGYNEQF

j_gene: TRBJ2-5
v_gene: TRBV6-2/TRBV6-3
CDR3aa: ASSYPEAGDETQY

j_gene: TRBJ1-5
v_gene: TRBV15
CDR3aa: ATSSEAQPQH

j_gene: TRBJ2-3
v_gene: TRBV20-1
CDR3aa: SASSYSRKTSTDTQY

j_gene: TRBJ1-2
v_gene: TRBV29-1
CDR3aa: SFRTGDYGYT

j_gene: TRBJ1-1
v_gene: TRBV27
CDR3aa: ASSFGKNTEAF

j_gene: TRBJ2-5
v_gene: TRBV6-2/TRBV6-3
CDR3aa: ASRPPGERETGETQY

j_gene: TRBJ1-5
v_gene: TRBV6-1
CDR3aa: ASSASGVYSNQPQH

j_gene: TRBJ2-7
v_gene: TRBV27
CDR3aa: ASRAGLAGVALNEQY

j_gene: TRBJ2-5
v_gene: TRBV7-2
CDR3aa: ASSPGLLGSQY

j_gene: TRBJ1-5
v_gene: TRBV20-1
CDR3aa: SAQGLRGGQPQH

j_gene: TRBJ2-2
v_gene: TRBV11-2
CDR3aa: ASSDQTSGNTGELF